The 22 T cell receptor beta chains below were found in one sample sequenced in a study of cytomegalovirus exposure and HLA in healthy donors. Primers for the PCR totalled 60 Vbeta and 13 Jbeta. The assay was immunoSEQ multiplex PCR, and TCRdb's table has in-frame clones only and misses some. This sample has around 140,000 clones, with 80% to 90% found just once. Source material: PBMCs. These receptors all come from a woman aged 25 to 45 in good health and CMV-seronegative.

The CDR3 bases are TGTGCCAGCAGTTGGTGGACAGGGAGAAATTCACCCCTCCACTTT. Translation gives CASSWWTGRNSPLHF. This chain links TRBV27 with TRBJ1-6; 8 nucleotides match TRBD1. The germline CDR1 and CDR2 sequences are MNHEY and SMNVEV (reference sequence). With V trimmed by 4 bases and J by 7 bases, 6 bases remained unmatched. The CDR3 loop spans 15 amino acids.

The rearrangement uses TRBV4-1 and TRBJ2-1; D is unresolved. CDR1 and CDR2 (germline): MGHRA, YSYEKL. V was clipped by 2 bases and J by 5 bases, with 16 bases between them. The CDR3 contains 16 residues. The CDR3: CASSQSPLRENNEQFF. The CDR3 bases are TGCGCCAGCAGCCAATCCCCCTTGAGAGAAAACAATGAGCAGTTCTTC.

Regarding this clone: At one end the junction does not follow the germline gene, possibly because of a read error. The chain recombines TRBV7-9 with TRBJ2-4; 7 bases map to TRBD2. Germline lookup yields CDR1 SEHNR and CDR2 FQNEAQ (reference sequence). This CDR3 contains 16 residues. The CDR3 bases are TGTTCCAGCAGCCCCATGGGAGGCGGGAGAGGGGACATTCAGTACTTC. Translation: CSSSPMGGGRGDIQYF.

V is TRBV19 and J is TRBJ2-1, with TRBD2 identical over 8 bases. The CDR3 covers 15 residues. J gave up 7 bases and V 1 base, and 6 bases lay outside the gene matches. Germline V gene lookup returns CDR1 LNHDA and CDR2 SQIVND (reference sequence). This chain's CDR3 is CASSIGVGLENEQFF. The CDR3 DNA is TGTGCCAGTAGTATAGGGGTGGGACTAGAGAATGAGCAGTTCTTC. The variable domain in full, with the rest retrieved from reference TRBV19 and TRBJ2-1, is DGGITQSPKYLFRKEGQNVTLSCEQNLNHDAMYWYRQDPGQGLRLIYYSQIVNDFQKGDIAEGYSVSREKKESFPLTVTSAQKNPTAFYLCASSIGVGLENEQFFGPGTRLTVL.

This rearrangement joins TRBV7-9 to TRBJ2-1; a possible D gene is TRBD2 (5 bases). The CDR3 contains 17 residues. Between the trimmed V and J ends, which lost 6 bases and 0 bases, there was a span of 18 bases. Germline-derived CDR1 and CDR2 are SEHNR and FQNEAQ (reference sequence). This CDR3 is CASRDGVITHSYNEQFF. The CDR3 DNA sequence: TGTGCCAGCAGGGACGGGGTCATAACCCACTCCTACAATGAGCAGTTCTTC.

The chain is built from TRBV5-5 and TRBJ2-1, with TRBD2 identical over 13 bases. V lost 5 bases to trimming and J lost 9 bases; unmatched junction nucleotides: 11. The CDR3 is 16 amino acids. Germline V gives CDR1 SGHKS, CDR2 YYEKEE (reference sequence). The CDR3: CASRAGTSGTGSEQFF. DNA for the CDR3: TGTGCCAGCAGAGCTGGGACTAGCGGGACGGGGAGTGAGCAGTTCTTC.

This clone was found a few times. This chain links TRBV10-2 with TRBJ2-1; the D gene is possibly TRBD2 (6 bases). Deletions cut 0 bases from V and 0 bases from J, with 9 bases between. Germline V gene lookup returns CDR1 WSHSY and CDR2 SAAADI. The CDR3 consists of 16 residues. CDR3: CASSESSGLSYNEQFF. DNA of the CDR3: TGCGCCAGCAGTGAGTCTAGCGGCCTCTCCTACAATGAGCAGTTCTTC.

The rearrangement links TRBV19 to TRBJ2-5, with TRBD2 identical over 13 bases. Trimming took 3 bases from V and 5 from J; bases not matched to a gene: 12. Germline V lookup: CDR1 LNHDA, CDR2 SQIVND (reference sequence). The CDR3 totals 18 residues. The CDR3 sequence: CASSMWLRTSGSGETQYF. In nucleotides, the CDR3 is TGTGCCAGTAGTATGTGGTTGCGGACTAGCGGGAGCGGCGAGACCCAGTACTTC.

The chain is built from TRBV6-1 and TRBJ2-7, with TRBD1 as a possible D gene (6 bases). CDR1 is MNHNS and CDR2 is SASEGT in the germline V gene. V shed 10 bases and J shed 3 bases, with 16 bases lying between them. This CDR3 contains 13 residues. This CDR3 reads CANSRDRNYEQYF. In nucleotides, the CDR3 is TGTGCCAACTCGAGAGACAGGAACTACGAGCAGTACTTC.

This chain joins TRBV18 and TRBJ2-7; maybe TRBD1 (6 bases). This CDR3 has 13 residues. Trimming took off 2 bases at V and 6 bases at J, with 11 bases between the two ends. The germline V gene encodes CDR1 KGHSH and CDR2 LQKENI. The CDR3 protein is CASSPSQGSEQYF. CDR3 nucleotides: TGTGCCAGCTCACCATCCCAGGGGAGCGAGCAGTACTTC.

The rearrangement links TRBV7-8 to TRBJ2-3; D is possibly TRBD1 (6 bases). CDR1 is SGHVS and CDR2 is FQNEAQ in the germline V gene. The V gene lost 2 bases and the J gene lost 6 bases, with 15 bases spanning the gap. This CDR3 comprises 15 residues. Here the CDR3 reads CASSLRVERGDTQYF. The CDR3 bases are TGTGCCAGCAGCTTAAGAGTGGAGAGGGGGGATACGCAGTATTTT.

The chain carries TRBV7-2 and TRBJ2-7; 9 bases match TRBD2. The CDR3 contains 15 residues. J was trimmed by 5 bases and V by 5 bases; bases with no gene match: 10. CDR1 is SGHTA, CDR2 FQGNSA, per germline. The CDR3 here is CASSDGGLAIHEQYF. CDR3 nucleotides: TGTGCCAGCAGCGACGGTGGACTAGCGATACACGAGCAGTACTTC.

This clone is a singleton in its sample. The chain couples TRBV7-9 to TRBJ2-7; 10 bases line up with TRBD2. This CDR3 comprises 16 residues. The V segment lost 0 bases and the J segment 5 bases; nucleotides outside the gene matches: 7. Germline V gene sequence: CDR1 SEHNR, CDR2 FQNEAQ (reference sequence). The chain's CDR3 is CASSLASLAGVDEQYF. The CDR3 DNA reads TGTGCCAGCAGCTTAGCTTCCCTAGCGGGAGTTGACGAGCAGTACTTC.

The V gene is TRBV7-9, the J gene TRBJ2-2; maybe TRBD2 (6 bases). CDR1 SEHNR and CDR2 FQNEAQ come from the germline V gene (reference sequence). The CDR3 is made up of 14 amino acids. V lost 3 bases, J lost 1 base, and 6 bases lay in between. Here the CDR3 reads CASSFSGNTGELFF. The CDR3 DNA reads as TGTGCCAGCAGCTTTAGCGGGAACACCGGGGAGCTGTTTTTT. The full variable domain, its missing parts supplied by reference TRBV7-9 and TRBJ2-2, is DTGVSQNPRHKITKRGQNVTFRCDPISEHNRLYWYRQTLGQGPEFLTYFQNEAQLEKSRLLSDRFSAERPKGSFSTLEIQRTEQGDSAMYLCASSFSGNTGELFFGEGSRLTVL.

The gene calls are TRBV28 and TRBJ1-3; 9 nucleotides align to TRBD1. The CDR3 spans 14 residues. Per germline, CDR1 MDHEN and CDR2 SYDVKM. V was clipped by 9 bases and J by 0 bases; unmatched bases: 3. The CDR3 here is CASETGGSGNTIYF. The CDR3 region has the DNA TGTGCCAGTGAGACAGGGGGCTCTGGAAACACCATATATTTT.

The rearrangement uses TRBV27 and TRBJ2-3; the match to TRBD2 covers 7 bases. Germline V gene sequence: CDR1 MNHEY, CDR2 SMNVEV (reference sequence). V lost 3 bases, J lost 0 bases, and 6 bases stayed unmatched. This CDR3 region has 16 residues. CDR3 sequence reads: CASSLGVRGSTDTQYF. For the CDR3, the DNA is TGTGCCAGCAGTTTGGGTGTGCGGGGGAGCACAGATACGCAGTATTTT.

The gene calls are TRBV18 and TRBJ2-3; D is ambiguous. The CDR3 length is 17 residues. V was trimmed by 0 bases and J by 2 bases, leaving 15 bases between them. Germline loops: CDR1 KGHSH, CDR2 LQKENI. The CDR3 sequence is CASSPPWSTPNTDTQYF. CDR3 coding DNA: TGTGCCAGCTCACCACCGTGGTCTACGCCGAACACAGATACGCAGTATTTT.

The rearrangement links TRBV18 to TRBJ1-2; D unclear. The CDR3 length is 13 residues. Germline CDR1 reads KGHSH; CDR2 reads LQKENI. Trimming left V 3 bases short and J 2 bases short, with 7 bases between. CDR3 sequence reads: CASSPPQNYGYTF. The CDR3 DNA sequence: TGTGCCAGCTCACCTCCTCAGAACTATGGCTACACCTTC.

This chain links TRBV18 with TRBJ2-5, with a possible D match to TRBD2 (5 bases). The CDR3 spans 14 residues. CDR1 and CDR2 (germline): KGHSH, LQKENI. V was shortened by 0 bases and J by 5 bases, with 10 bases between the two germline ends. This CDR3 reads CASSPPSSRETQYF. The DNA of the CDR3 is TGTGCCAGCTCACCACCGTCTAGCAGGGAGACCCAGTACTTC.

The chain uses TRBV25-1 and TRBJ1-6; tentatively, D is TRBD1 (5 bases). The CDR3 length is 16 residues. Trimming removed 5 bases from V and 6 bases from J, with 17 bases in between. Germline CDR1 and CDR2: MGHDK and SYGVNS. CDR3 coding DNA: TGTGCCAGCAGTCGCCCCTTGGACAAAGGTAATTCACCCCTCCACTTT. It translates to CASSRPLDKGNSPLHF.

The chain is built from TRBV7-9 and TRBJ2-7, with D maybe TRBD2 (6 bases). Trimming removed 5 bases from V and 3 bases from J, with 20 bases in between. This CDR3 comprises 16 residues. Germline-derived CDR1 and CDR2 are SEHNR and FQNEAQ (reference sequence). In DNA form, the CDR3 reads TGTGCCAGCAGCGATCTTGGGGGGTCGCTTAACTACGAGCAGTACTTC. Protein product: CASSDLGGSLNYEQYF.

The chain joins TRBV25-1 to TRBJ1-2; maybe TRBD1 (6 bases). V gave up 1 base and J gave up 2 bases, with 11 bases separating them. The CDR3 runs to 15 residues. CDR1 is MGHDK, CDR2 SYGVNS, per germline. The DNA of the CDR3 is TGTGCCAGCAGTGAATGGGGGGGCCAGAACTATGGCTACACCTTC. Translating gives CASSEWGGQNYGYTF.